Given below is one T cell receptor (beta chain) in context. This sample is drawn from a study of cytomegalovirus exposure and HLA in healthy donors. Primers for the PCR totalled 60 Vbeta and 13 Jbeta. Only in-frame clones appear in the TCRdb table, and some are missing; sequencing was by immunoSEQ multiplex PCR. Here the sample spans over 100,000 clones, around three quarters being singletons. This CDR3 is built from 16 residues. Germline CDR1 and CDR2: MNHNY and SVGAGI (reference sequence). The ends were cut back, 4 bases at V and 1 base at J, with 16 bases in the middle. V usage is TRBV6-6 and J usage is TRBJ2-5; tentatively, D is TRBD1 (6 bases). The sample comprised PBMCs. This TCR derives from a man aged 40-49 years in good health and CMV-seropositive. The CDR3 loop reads CASSLRGQRIQETQYF. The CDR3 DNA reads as TGTGCCAGCAGTTTAAGGGGACAAAGGATCCAAGAGACCCAGTACTTC.